This T cell receptor (beta chain) was captured by sequencing in a study of Graves' ophthalmopathy and Graves' hyperthyroidism. Points from the study as a whole: For separating ophthalmopathy from stable hyperthyroidism, a 13-signature model gave approximately 90% sensitivity and roughly 79% specificity.

This clonotype has just a few counts. What it binds is not known. RNA transcripts provided the template for amplifying TCR beta CDR3 regions. The library came from an HTBI-primed first-round RT-PCR and a second-round multiplex PCR. TCRdb re-analysed the multiplex PCR reads in MiXCR, keeping a single row per CDR3 protein. The profile shows 650,000 to 900,000 distinct CDR3 sequences, roughly two fifths of them singletons. V was cut by 0 bases and J by 3 bases, with 18 bases left in between. Germline V gene data show CDR1 as DFQATT and CDR2 as SNEGSKA (reference sequence). The CDR3 spans 16 residues. Under 3 months in duration, the ophthalmopathy in affected donors had moderate-to-severe activity, CAS ≥3 and NOSPECS ≥4.

The chain employs TRBV20-1 and TRBJ2-7; D uncertain. The sequence was obtained from an adult man with Graves' ophthalmopathy. Sequenced sample: peripheral blood. CDR3 DNA sequence: TGCAGTGCTAGAGATCTTGGTGGGAACGAAAACTACGAGCAGTACTTC. The encoded protein is CSARDLGGNENYEQYF.